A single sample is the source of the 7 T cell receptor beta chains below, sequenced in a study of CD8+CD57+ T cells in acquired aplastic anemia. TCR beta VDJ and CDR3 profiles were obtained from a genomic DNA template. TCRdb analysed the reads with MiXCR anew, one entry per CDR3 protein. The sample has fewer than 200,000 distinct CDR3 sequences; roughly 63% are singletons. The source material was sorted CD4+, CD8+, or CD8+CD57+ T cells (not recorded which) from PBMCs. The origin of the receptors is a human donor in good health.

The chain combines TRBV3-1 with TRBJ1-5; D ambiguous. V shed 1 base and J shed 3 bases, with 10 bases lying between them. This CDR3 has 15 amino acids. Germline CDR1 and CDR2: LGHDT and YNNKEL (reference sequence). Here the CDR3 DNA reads TGTGCCAGCAGCCAAGCCGGAGGTTACAATCAGCCCCAGCATTTT. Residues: CASSQAGGYNQPQHF.

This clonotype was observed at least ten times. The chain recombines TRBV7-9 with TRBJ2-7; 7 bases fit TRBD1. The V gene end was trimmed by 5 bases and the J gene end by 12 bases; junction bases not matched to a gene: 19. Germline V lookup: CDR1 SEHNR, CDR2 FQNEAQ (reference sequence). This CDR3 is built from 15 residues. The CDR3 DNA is TGTGCCAGCAGCCCAGACAGGGAATCCCCTTTTACCTGGTACTTC. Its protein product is CASSPDRESPFTWYF.

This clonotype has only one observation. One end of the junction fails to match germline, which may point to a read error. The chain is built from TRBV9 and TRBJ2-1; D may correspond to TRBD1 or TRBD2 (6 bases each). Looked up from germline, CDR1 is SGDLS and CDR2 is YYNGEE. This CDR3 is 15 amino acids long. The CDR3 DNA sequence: TGTGCCATCAGCTTAGGGGGGCCGACCTACAATGAGCAGTTCTTC. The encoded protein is CAISLGGPTYNEQFF.

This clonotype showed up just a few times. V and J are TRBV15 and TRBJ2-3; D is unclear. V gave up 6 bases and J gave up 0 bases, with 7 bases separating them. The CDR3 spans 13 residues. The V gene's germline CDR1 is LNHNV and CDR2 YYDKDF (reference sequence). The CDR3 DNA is TGTGCCACCAGGGGCGGTAGCACAGATACGCAGTATTTT. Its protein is CATRGGSTDTQYF.

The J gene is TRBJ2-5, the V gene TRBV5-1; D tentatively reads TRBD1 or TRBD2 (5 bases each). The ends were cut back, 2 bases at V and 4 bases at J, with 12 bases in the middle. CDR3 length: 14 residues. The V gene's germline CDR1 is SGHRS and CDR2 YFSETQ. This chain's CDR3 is CASSLIQAGETQYF. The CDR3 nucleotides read TGCGCCAGCAGCTTAATACAGGCGGGAGAGACCCAGTACTTC.

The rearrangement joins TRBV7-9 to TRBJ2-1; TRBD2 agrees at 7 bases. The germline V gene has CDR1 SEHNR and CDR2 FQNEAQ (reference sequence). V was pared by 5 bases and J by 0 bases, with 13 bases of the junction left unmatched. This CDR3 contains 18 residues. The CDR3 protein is CASSHSGGIPSSYNEQFF. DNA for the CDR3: TGTGCCAGCAGCCATTCCGGGGGGATCCCTAGCTCCTACAATGAGCAGTTCTTC.

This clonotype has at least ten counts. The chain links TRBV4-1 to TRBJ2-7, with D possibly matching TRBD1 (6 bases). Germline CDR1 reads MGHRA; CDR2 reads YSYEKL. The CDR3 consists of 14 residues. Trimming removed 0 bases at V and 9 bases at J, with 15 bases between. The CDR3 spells CASSQDRTAPRQYF. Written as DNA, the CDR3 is TGCGCCAGCAGCCAAGATCGGACAGCGCCAAGGCAGTACTTC.